The next 20 T cell receptor beta chains were all read from a single sample in a study of blood T cell repertoires in COVID-19. Clones were read by immunoSEQ multiplex PCR, and TCRdb kept only the in-frame ones, dropping some. The sample consists of approximately 200,000 clones, around 87% of them appearing once. Sequenced sample: PBMCs or T cells enriched from blood (not recorded which). The receptor set was obtained from a woman younger than 45 who had recovered from COVID-19.

V gene TRBV18 combines with J gene TRBJ2-1; a possible D gene is TRBD2 (5 bases). CDR1 and CDR2 from the germline V gene are KGHSH and LQKENI. This CDR3 has 16 amino acids. Trimming pared 2 bases from V and 0 bases from J, leaving 11 bases between. CDR3 residues: CASSPVRGLSYNEQFF. As DNA, the CDR3 is TGTGCCAGCTCACCAGTACGAGGACTCTCCTACAATGAGCAGTTCTTC.

A few counts support this clone. This rearrangement joins TRBV4-3 to TRBJ1-6, with 8 positions matching TRBD1. The CDR3 is 13 residues long. The V gene's germline CDR1 is LGHNA and CDR2 YSLEER. J lost 8 bases, V lost 3 bases, and 0 bases had no gene match. The CDR3 bases are TGCGCCAGCAGCCAGGACAGGGATTCACCCCTCCACTTT. Residues: CASSQDRDSPLHF.

The chain has TRBV29-1 and TRBJ1-5; 7 bases are shared with TRBD1. There are 14 residues in the CDR3. V shed 4 bases and J 0 bases; nucleotides not matched to a gene: 3. Germline V gives CDR1 SQVTM, CDR2 ANQGSEA. In DNA form, the CDR3 reads TGCAGCGTTGGGGGGACAGATAGCAATCAGCCCCAGCATTTT. Its protein is CSVGGTDSNQPQHF.

V and J are TRBV19 and TRBJ1-2, with D possibly being TRBD1 (6 bases). Trimming removed 3 bases at V and 8 bases at J, with 10 bases between. Germline lookup yields CDR1 LNHDA and CDR2 SQIVND (reference sequence). CDR3 size: 12 residues. Here the CDR3 reads CASSMIGTGYTF. In DNA form, the CDR3 reads TGTGCCAGTAGTATGATAGGGACAGGCTACACCTTC.

The V gene is TRBV25-1, the J gene TRBJ1-5, with a tentative D call TRBD1 (6 bases). Per germline, CDR1 MGHDK and CDR2 SYGVNS. CDR3 length equals 15 residues. The germline V and J ends were trimmed by 4 bases and 2 bases, with 12 bases remaining between them. The DNA of the CDR3 is TGTGCCAGCAGTGGGACGACAGGCGGCAATCAGCCCCAGCATTTT. Its translation is CASSGTTGGNQPQHF.

This clone occurred a few times. The rearrangement joins TRBV28 to TRBJ1-5; 9 bases match TRBD1. V gave up 7 bases and J gave up 5 bases; unmatched junction bases: 6. Germline V CDR1 and CDR2: MDHEN, SYDVKM. CDR3 length: 14 amino acids. The CDR3 region is CASKPGQGHQPQHF. Written as DNA, the CDR3 is TGTGCCAGCAAACCGGGACAGGGCCATCAGCCCCAGCATTTT.

CDR3 in amino acids: CASSPTTGSYSNQPQHF. The CDR3 DNA reads TGTGCCAGCTCACCGACAACGGGGAGTTATAGCAATCAGCCCCAGCATTTT. V usage is TRBV18 and J usage is TRBJ1-5; D unclear. Germline-derived CDR1 and CDR2 are KGHSH and LQKENI. The CDR3 totals 17 residues. V shed 3 bases and J shed 0 bases, with 15 bases lying between them.

The chain is built from TRBV2 and TRBJ2-7, with 9 bases fitting TRBD1. Germline-derived CDR1 and CDR2 are SNHLY and FYNNEI. The V and J ends lost 6 bases and 5 bases, in that order; junction bases with no gene match: 8. The CDR3 extends over 14 amino acids. CDR3 sequence (DNA): TGTGCCAGCAGGAACCCGGGACAGGGAAACGAGCAGTACTTC. Translated, it gives CASRNPGQGNEQYF.

The chain employs TRBV13 and TRBJ2-3; TRBD2 matches 8 bases. This CDR3 region has 16 residues. J lost 0 bases, V lost 4 bases, and 6 bases had no gene match. Germline CDR1 reads PRHDT; CDR2 reads FYEKMQ (reference sequence). DNA for the CDR3: TGTGCCAGCAGCTCGAGAAGCGGGAGAAGCACAGATACGCAGTATTTT. Translating gives CASSSRSGRSTDTQYF.

Here the CDR3 reads CASRGGQGSYYGYTF. In nucleotides, the CDR3 is TGTGCCAGCAGGGGGGGACAGGGTAGCTACTATGGCTACACCTTC. The gene calls are TRBV27 and TRBJ1-2; 9 nucleotides align to TRBD1. V shed 6 bases, J shed 3 bases, and the junction held 8 bases outside the gene matches. Germline V gene data show CDR1 as MNHEY and CDR2 as SMNVEV (reference sequence). The CDR3 consists of 15 residues.

The chain uses TRBV11-2 and TRBJ2-2; 14 positions match TRBD2. Trimming cost V 4 bases and J 5 bases; bases outside gene matches: 3. The germline gives CDR1 SGHAT, CDR2 FQNNGV. There are 16 residues in the CDR3. CDR3 loop: CASSWGLAGETGELFF. The CDR3 DNA sequence: TGTGCCAGCAGCTGGGGACTAGCGGGAGAAACCGGGGAGCTGTTTTTT.

The CDR3 region is CASSTPGRGDSQPQHF. For the CDR3, the DNA is TGTGCCAGCAGTACTCCCGGCCGGGGAGATAGTCAGCCCCAGCATTTT. The chain has TRBV6-2 or TRBV6-3 and TRBJ1-5; D is unresolved. V lost 5 bases, J lost 6 bases, and 20 bases lay in between. Germline CDR1 reads MNHEY; CDR2 reads SVGEGT. The CDR3 has 16 amino acids.

The V and J genes are TRBV4-2 and TRBJ2-1; 9 bases match TRBD2. The CDR3 has 15 residues. Germline V gene lookup returns CDR1 LGHNA and CDR2 YNFKEQ. After removal of 4 bases from V and 4 bases from J, the junction contained 5 bases not matched to a gene. The CDR3 DNA is TGTGCCAGCAGCCCTAGCGGGATTAAATACAATGAGCAGTTCTTC. Translating gives CASSPSGIKYNEQFF.

This clone was recorded only once. The V and J genes are TRBV2 and TRBJ2-1; perhaps TRBD2 as D (5 bases). V lost 8 bases to trimming and J lost 7 bases, with 15 bases between them. The germline CDR1 and CDR2 sequences are SNHLY and FYNNEI. CDR3 length: 13 amino acids. This chain's CDR3 is CASDSLARNEQFF. As DNA, the CDR3 is TGTGCCAGCGATTCGCTAGCTAGAAATGAGCAGTTCTTC.

This clone has just one count. V and J are TRBV30 and TRBJ1-6, with 7 bases that match TRBD1. CDR3 length: 17 residues. With V trimmed by 4 bases and J by 10 bases, 19 bases remained unmatched. Germline V lookup: CDR1 GTSNPN, CDR2 SVGIG (reference sequence). The CDR3 DNA sequence: TGTGCCTGGAATTTAGTTTTGAGTGGGACAGTAACGTCACCCCTCCACTTT. Its translation: CAWNLVLSGTVTSPLHF.

This clone showed up just a few times. CDR3 DNA sequence: TGCGCCAGCAGCCGATACTCCGGGACAGGCTATTCACCCCTCCACTTT. It encodes CASSRYSGTGYSPLHF. The V and J genes are TRBV4-1 and TRBJ1-6; the match to TRBD1 covers 8 bases. The germline gives CDR1 MGHRA, CDR2 YSYEKL. The CDR3 is 16 amino acids. The V and J ends lost 4 bases and 8 bases, in that order; junction bases with no gene match: 10.

The chain is built from TRBV6-5 and TRBJ1-1, with D perhaps TRBD1 (5 bases). V was shortened by 0 bases and J by 1 base, with 12 bases between the two germline ends. The CDR3 is made up of 16 amino acids. The germline CDR1 and CDR2 sequences are MNHEY and SVGAGI. The CDR3 bases are TGTGCCAGCAGTTACTCGGGTAACAGGAAGAACACTGAAGCTTTCTTT. It specifies CASSYSGNRKNTEAFF.

J is TRBJ2-5 and V is TRBV7-9; 9 bases line up with TRBD2. With 1 base clipped from V and 5 bases from J, the junction kept 8 bases outside the gene matches. CDR3 length: 16 amino acids. Germline V gene sequence: CDR1 SEHNR, CDR2 FQNEAQ (reference sequence). The CDR3 sequence: CASSLGVAGEVETQYF. The CDR3 DNA reads TGTGCCAGCAGCTTAGGTGTAGCGGGAGAGGTGGAGACCCAGTACTTC.

J is TRBJ2-1 and V is TRBV9, with 7 bases aligning to TRBD2. Germline-derived CDR1 and CDR2 are SGDLS and YYNGEE. J lost 2 bases, V lost 0 bases, and 8 bases had no gene match. CDR3 length: 17 amino acids. The CDR3 here is CASSVDFRRETYNEQFF. The CDR3 nucleotides are TGTGCCAGCAGCGTAGACTTCCGGCGGGAGACCTACAATGAGCAGTTCTTC.

This clone was seen just once. The chain joins TRBV19 to TRBJ2-3; 14 bases are a match to TRBD2. V was clipped by 5 bases and J by 5 bases; unmatched bases: 3. The CDR3 length is 15 residues. Germline V gene data show CDR1 as LNHDA and CDR2 as SQIVND (reference sequence). The CDR3 loop reads CASSATSGRGDTQYF. The DNA of the CDR3 is TGTGCCAGTAGTGCGACTAGCGGGAGGGGAGATACGCAGTATTTT.